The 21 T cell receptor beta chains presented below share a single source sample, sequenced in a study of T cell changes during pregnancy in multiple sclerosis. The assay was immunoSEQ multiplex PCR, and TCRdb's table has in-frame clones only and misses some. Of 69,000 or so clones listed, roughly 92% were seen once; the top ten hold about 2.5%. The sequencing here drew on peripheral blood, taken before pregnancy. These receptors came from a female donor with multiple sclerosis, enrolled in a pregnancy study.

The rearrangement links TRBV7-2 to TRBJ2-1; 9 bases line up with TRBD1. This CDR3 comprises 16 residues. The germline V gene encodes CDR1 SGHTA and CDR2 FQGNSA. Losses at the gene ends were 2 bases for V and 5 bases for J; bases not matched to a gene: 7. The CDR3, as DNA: TGTGCCAGCAGCTTATATTTCACAGGGGGCAACAATGAGCAGTTCTTC. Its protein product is CASSLYFTGGNNEQFF.

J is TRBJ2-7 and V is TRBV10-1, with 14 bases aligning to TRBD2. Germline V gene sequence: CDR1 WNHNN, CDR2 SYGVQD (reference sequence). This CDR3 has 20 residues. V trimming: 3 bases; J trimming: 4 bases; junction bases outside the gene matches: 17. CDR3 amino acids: CASSDPTGTSGSVRPYEQYF. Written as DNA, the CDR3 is TGCGCCAGCAGTGATCCCACCGGGACTAGCGGGAGTGTCCGTCCTTACGAGCAGTACTTC.

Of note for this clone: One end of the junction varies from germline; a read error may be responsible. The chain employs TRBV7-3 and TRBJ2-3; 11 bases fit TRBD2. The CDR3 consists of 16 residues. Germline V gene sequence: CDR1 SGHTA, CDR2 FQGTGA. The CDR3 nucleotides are TGTGCCAGCAGCGTAACTAGCGGGAGAGGGGCAGATACGCAGTATTTT. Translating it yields CASSVTSGRGADTQYF.

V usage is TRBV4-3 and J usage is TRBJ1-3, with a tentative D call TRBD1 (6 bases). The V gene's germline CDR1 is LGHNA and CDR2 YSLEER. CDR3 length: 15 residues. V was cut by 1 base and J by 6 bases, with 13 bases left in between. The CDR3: CASSQAEPGQNTIYF. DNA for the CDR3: TGCGCCAGCAGCCAAGCGGAACCGGGACAAAACACCATATATTTT.

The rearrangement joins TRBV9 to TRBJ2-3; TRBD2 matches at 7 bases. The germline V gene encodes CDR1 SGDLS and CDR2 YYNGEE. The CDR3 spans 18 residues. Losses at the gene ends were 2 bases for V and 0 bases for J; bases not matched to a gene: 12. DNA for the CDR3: TGTGCCAGCAGCGTGAGGATTAGCGGGTCCCTAAGCACAGATACGCAGTATTTT. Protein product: CASSVRISGSLSTDTQYF.

CDR3 sequence: CASSSYRDREPYF. The CDR3 DNA reads as TGTGCCAGCAGTTCCTACCGGGACAGGGAACCGTACTTC. The chain is built from TRBV27 and TRBJ2-7; TRBD1 matches 9 bases. Trimming took 4 bases from V and 12 from J; bases not matched to a gene: 10. This CDR3 has 13 amino acids. Germline CDR1 reads MNHEY; CDR2 reads SMNVEV (reference sequence).

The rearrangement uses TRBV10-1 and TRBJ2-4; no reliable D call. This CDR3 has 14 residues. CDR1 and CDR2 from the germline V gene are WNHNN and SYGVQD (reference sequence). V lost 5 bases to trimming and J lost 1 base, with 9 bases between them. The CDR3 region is CASSTARAKNIQYF. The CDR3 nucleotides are TGCGCCAGCAGTACCGCTAGGGCCAAAAACATTCAGTACTTC.

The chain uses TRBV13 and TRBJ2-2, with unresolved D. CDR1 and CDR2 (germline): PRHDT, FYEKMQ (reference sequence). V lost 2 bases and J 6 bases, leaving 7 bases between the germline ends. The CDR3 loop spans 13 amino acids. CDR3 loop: CASSLMESGELFF. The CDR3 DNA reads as TGTGCCAGCAGCTTAATGGAGTCCGGGGAGCTGTTTTTT.

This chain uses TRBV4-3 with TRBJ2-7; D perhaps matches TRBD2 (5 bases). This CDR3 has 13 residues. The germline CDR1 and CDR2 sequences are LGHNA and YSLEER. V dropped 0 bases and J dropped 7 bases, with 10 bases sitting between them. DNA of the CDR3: TGCGCCAGCAGCCAAGATTTCGGGGTTGAGCAGTACTTC. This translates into CASSQDFGVEQYF.

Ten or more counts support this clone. CDR3 sequence: CASNRAGEGTEAFF. In nucleotides, the CDR3 is TGTGCCAGCAATCGGGCAGGGGAGGGCACTGAAGCTTTCTTT. The V call is TRBV6-1, the J call TRBJ1-1; perhaps TRBD1 as D (6 bases). Germline V lookup: CDR1 MNHNS, CDR2 SASEGT. The CDR3 length is 14 residues. V was trimmed by 7 bases and J by 4 bases, leaving 16 bases between them.

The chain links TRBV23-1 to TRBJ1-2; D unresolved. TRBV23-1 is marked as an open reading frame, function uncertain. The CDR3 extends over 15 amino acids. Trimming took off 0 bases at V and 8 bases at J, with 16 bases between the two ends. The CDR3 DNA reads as TGCGCCAGCAGTCAATCCGGGGTGACGGCTTGCGGCTACACCTTC. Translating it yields CASSQSGVTACGYTF.

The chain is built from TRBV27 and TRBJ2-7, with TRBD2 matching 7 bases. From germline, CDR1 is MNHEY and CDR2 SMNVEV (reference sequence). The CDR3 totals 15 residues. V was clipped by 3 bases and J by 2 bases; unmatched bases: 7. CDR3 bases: TGTGCCAGCAGTTTGCGGGGACTACCCACCTACGAGCAGTACTTC. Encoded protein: CASSLRGLPTYEQYF.

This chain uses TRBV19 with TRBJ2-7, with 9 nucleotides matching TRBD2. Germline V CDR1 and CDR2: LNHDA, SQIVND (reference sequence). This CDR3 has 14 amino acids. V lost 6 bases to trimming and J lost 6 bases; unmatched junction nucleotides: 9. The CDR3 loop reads CASRALAGPREQYF. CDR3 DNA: TGTGCCAGTAGAGCTCTAGCGGGGCCCCGCGAGCAGTACTTC.

CDR3 nucleotide sequence: TGTGCCAGCAGGGAGCTAGGGGGGGGGCGCGGGGATCAGCCCCAGCATTTT. Translating gives CASRELGGGRGDQPQHF. The chain employs TRBV7-8 and TRBJ1-5, with D possibly TRBD1 on 6 matching bases. The CDR3 runs to 17 residues. The V end lost 6 bases, the J end lost 5 bases, and 23 bases lay between the germline ends. Germline CDR1 SGHVS, CDR2 FQNEAQ.

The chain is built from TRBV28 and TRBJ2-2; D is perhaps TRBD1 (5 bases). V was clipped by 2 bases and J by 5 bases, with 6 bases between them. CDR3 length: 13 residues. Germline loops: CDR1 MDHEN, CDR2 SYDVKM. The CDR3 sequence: CASSLRGTGELFF. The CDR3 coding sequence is TGTGCCAGCAGTTTAAGGGGTACCGGGGAGCTGTTTTTT.

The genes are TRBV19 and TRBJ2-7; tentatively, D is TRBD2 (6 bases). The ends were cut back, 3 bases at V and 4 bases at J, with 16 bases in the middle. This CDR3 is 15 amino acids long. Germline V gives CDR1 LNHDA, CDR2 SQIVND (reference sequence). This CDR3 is CASSIGQGGLYEQYF. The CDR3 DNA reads TGTGCCAGTAGTATCGGGCAGGGCGGACTATACGAGCAGTACTTC. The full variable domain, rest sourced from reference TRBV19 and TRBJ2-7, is DGGITQSPKYLFRKEGQNVTLSCEQNLNHDAMYWYRQDPGQGLRLIYYSQIVNDFQKGDIAEGYSVSREKKESFPLTVTSAQKNPTAFYLCASSIGQGGLYEQYFGPGTRLTVT.

CDR3 nucleotide sequence: TGTGCCAGCAGCTTAGATATATCGGCGGGAGGCCCGGTCATCTCCGAGCAGTACTTC. This gives the protein CASSLDISAGGPVISEQYF. This sequence joins TRBV11-3 and TRBJ2-7; 8 nucleotides align to TRBD2. CDR3 length: 19 amino acids. In germline, CDR1 is SGHNT, CDR2 YENEEA. V shed 0 bases and J 6 bases; nucleotides not matched to a gene: 19. The full variable domain, rest sourced from reference TRBV11-3 and TRBJ2-7, is EAGVVQSPRYKIIEKKQPVAFWCNPISGHNTLYWYLQNLGQGPELLIRYENEEAVDDSQLPKDRFSAERLKGVDSTLKIQPAELGDSAVYLCASSLDISAGGPVISEQYFGPGTRLTVT.

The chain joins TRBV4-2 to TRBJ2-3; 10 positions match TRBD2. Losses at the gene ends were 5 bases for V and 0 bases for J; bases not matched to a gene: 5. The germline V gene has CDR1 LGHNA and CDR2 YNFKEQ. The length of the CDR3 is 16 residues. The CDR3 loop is CASSRAGGGSTDTQYF. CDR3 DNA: TGTGCCAGCAGCAGAGCGGGAGGGGGTAGCACAGATACGCAGTATTTT.

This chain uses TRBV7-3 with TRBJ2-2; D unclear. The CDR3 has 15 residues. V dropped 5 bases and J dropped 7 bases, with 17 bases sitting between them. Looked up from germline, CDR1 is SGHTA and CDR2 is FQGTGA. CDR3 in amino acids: CASSQNPPADGELFF. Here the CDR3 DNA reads TGTGCCAGCAGCCAAAACCCGCCGGCGGACGGGGAGCTGTTTTTT. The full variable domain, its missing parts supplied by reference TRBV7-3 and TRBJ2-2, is GAGVSQTPSNKVTEKGKYVELRCDPISGHTALYWYRQSLGQGPEFLIYFQGTGAADDSGLPNDRFFAVRPEGSVSTLKIQRTERGDSAVYLCASSQNPPADGELFFGEGSRLTVL.

CDR3: CAWSGGQGHQPQHF. In nucleotides, the CDR3 is TGTGCCTGGAGTGGTGGACAGGGTCATCAGCCCCAGCATTTT. The genes are TRBV30 and TRBJ1-5; 8 bases are a match to TRBD1. Germline loops: CDR1 GTSNPN, CDR2 SVGIG (reference sequence). With 1 base clipped from V and 5 bases from J, the junction kept 4 bases outside the gene matches. This CDR3 is 14 amino acids long.

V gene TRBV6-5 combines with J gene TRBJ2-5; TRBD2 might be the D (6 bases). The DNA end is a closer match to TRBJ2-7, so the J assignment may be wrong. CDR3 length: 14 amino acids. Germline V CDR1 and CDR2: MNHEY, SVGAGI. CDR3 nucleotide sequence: TGTGCCAGCAGCCCCCCGGGAGACCTCTACGAGCAGTACTTC. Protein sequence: CASSPPGDLYEQYF.